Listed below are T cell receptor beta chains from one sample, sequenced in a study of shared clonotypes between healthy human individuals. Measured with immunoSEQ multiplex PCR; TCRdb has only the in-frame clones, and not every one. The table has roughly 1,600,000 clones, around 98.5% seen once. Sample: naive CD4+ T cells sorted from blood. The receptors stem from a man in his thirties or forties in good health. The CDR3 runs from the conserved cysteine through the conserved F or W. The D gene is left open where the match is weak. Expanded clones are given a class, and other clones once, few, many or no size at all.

CDR3: CASSLIWGKSYEQYF
DNA: TGTGCCAGCAGTTTAATTTGGGGGAAGAGCTACGAGCAGTACTTC
V: TRBV27
J: TRBJ2-7
size: .
D: .

CDR3: CASRLRDRWNYGYTF
DNA: TGTGCCAGCAGGCTTCGGGACAGGTGGAACTATGGCTACACCTTC
V: TRBV6-5
J: TRBJ1-2
size: .
D: TRBD1

CDR3: CASSPDRPKNIQYF
DNA: TGTGCCAGCTCACCGGACAGACCCAAAAACATTCAGTACTTC
V: TRBV18
J: TRBJ2-4
size: once
D: .

CDR3: CASSPSGFANQPQHF
DNA: TGCGCCAGCAGCCCGAGCGGGTTCGCGAATCAGCCCCAGCATTTT
V: TRBV5-1
J: TRBJ1-5
size: .
D: .

CDR3: CASSPGPGIGQPQHF
DNA: TGTGCCAGCAGCCCTGGTCCAGGGATCGGGCAGCCCCAGCATTTT
V: TRBV5-4
J: TRBJ1-5
size: .
D: .

CDR3: CAISESQGSYNEQFF
DNA: TGTGCCATCAGTGAGTCACAGGGCTCCTACAATGAGCAGTTCTTC
V: TRBV10-3
J: TRBJ2-1
size: .
D: .

CDR3: CATSRDSASGRDEQFF
DNA: TGTGCCACCAGCAGAGATTCGGCTAGCGGGAGGGATGAGCAGTTCTTC
V: TRBV15
J: TRBJ2-1
size: .
D: TRBD2

CDR3: CASSLTTGSDEQYF
DNA: TGTGCCAGCAGCTTAACGACAGGGAGCGACGAGCAGTACTTC
V: TRBV7-9
J: TRBJ2-7
size: .
D: TRBD1

CDR3: CASSEAGPYEQYF
DNA: TGTGCCAGCAGTGAAGCGGGGCCTTACGAGCAGTACTTC
V: TRBV6-1
J: TRBJ2-7
size: .
D: .

CDR3: CASSGRPEQETQYF
DNA: TGTGCCAGCAGTGGAAGACCGGAGCAAGAGACCCAGTACTTC
V: TRBV6-1
J: TRBJ2-5
size: once
D: .

CDR3: CASSLSTGAGEQFF
DNA: TGTGCCAGCAGCTTATCCACTGGCGCGGGGGAGCAGTTCTTC
V: TRBV7-2
J: TRBJ2-1
size: .
D: .

CDR3: CASSQQGRTDTQYF
DNA: TGCGCCAGCAGCCAGCAGGGAAGGACAGATACGCAGTATTTT
V: TRBV4-1
J: TRBJ2-3
size: .
D: .

CDR3: CRTGDYNEQFF
DNA: TGCAGGACAGGGGACTACAATGAGCAGTTCTTC
V: TRBV20-1
J: TRBJ2-1
size: .
D: TRBD1

CDR3: CASSVIRGSTRKETQYF
DNA: TGTGCCAGCAGTGTAATAAGGGGGAGTACCCGAAAAGAGACCCAGTACTTC
V: TRBV7-9
J: TRBJ2-5
size: .
D: .

CDR3: CASSPATGSEQYF
DNA: TGTGCCAGCAGCCCAGCAACAGGGTCCGAGCAGTACTTC
V: TRBV9
J: TRBJ2-7
size: once
D: .

CDR3: CSVAKGTSEADTQYF
DNA: TGCAGCGTCGCCAAGGGGACTAGCGAAGCAGATACGCAGTATTTT
V: TRBV29-1
J: TRBJ2-3
size: .
D: TRBD2

CDR3: CASSSGTSTDTQYF
DNA: TGTGCCAGCAGCTCTGGGACCTCCACAGATACGCAGTATTTT
V: TRBV7-2
J: TRBJ2-3
size: .
D: .

CDR3: CASSLGRNQETQYF
DNA: TGTGCCAGCAGCTTGGGCAGGAACCAAGAGACCCAGTACTTC
V: TRBV5-4
J: TRBJ2-5
size: .
D: .

CDR3: CASSLFSPPTGVSGNTIYF
DNA: TGTGCCAGCAGCTTATTCTCCCCTCCGACAGGGGTCTCTGGAAACACCATATATTTT
V: TRBV7-6
J: TRBJ1-3
size: .
D: TRBD1

CDR3: CATKGSGGWETQYF
DNA: TGTGCCACTAAGGGGAGCGGAGGATGGGAGACCCAGTACTTC
V: TRBV2
J: TRBJ2-5
size: .
D: .

CDR3: CASSNGQGVNQPQHF
DNA: TGCGCCAGCTCCAATGGGCAGGGGGTTAATCAGCCCCAGCATTTT
V: TRBV5-1
J: TRBJ1-5
size: .
D: TRBD1

CDR3: CASSLGGNRERRGYTF
DNA: TGTGCCAGCAGCCTTGGGGGGAACAGGGAGCGGCGTGGCTACACCTTC
V: TRBV7-6
J: TRBJ1-2
size: .
D: .

CDR3: CASSSGEGGTDTQYF
DNA: TGTGCCAGCAGCTCTGGGGAGGGCGGGACAGATACGCAGTATTTT
V: TRBV7-2
J: TRBJ2-3
size: .
D: TRBD2

CDR3: CASSQREGTPEQFF
DNA: TGTGCCAGCAGTCAACGGGAGGGAACCCCTGAGCAGTTCTTC
V: TRBV2
J: TRBJ2-1
size: .
D: TRBD2

CDR3: CASSFGTLNEQFF
DNA: TGCGCCAGCAGCTTCGGGACTCTGAATGAGCAGTTCTTC
V: TRBV5-1
J: TRBJ2-1
size: .
D: .

CDR3: CASSRDSFSYNEQFF
DNA: TGTGCCAGCAGCCGGGATAGCTTTTCCTACAATGAGCAGTTCTTC
V: TRBV9
J: TRBJ2-1
size: .
D: .

CDR3: CASSLGTSSSYNEQFF
DNA: TGTGCCAGCAGCTTGGGGACTTCGAGCTCCTACAATGAGCAGTTCTTC
V: TRBV7-9
J: TRBJ2-1
size: .
D: .

CDR3: CASTRTGFFYGYTF
DNA: TGTGCCAGCACCCGAACAGGGTTCTTCTATGGCTACACCTTC
V: TRBV28
J: TRBJ1-2
size: .
D: .

CDR3: CAWRGLGVGREGGNEQFF
DNA: TGTGCCTGGAGGGGACTGGGTGTCGGGCGGGAGGGAGGTAATGAGCAGTTCTTC
V: TRBV30
J: TRBJ2-1
size: once
D: TRBD2

CDR3: CASSPGQGGNTEAFF
DNA: TGTGCCAGCAGCCCCGGACAGGGAGGGAACACTGAAGCTTTCTTT
V: TRBV7-2
J: TRBJ1-1
size: .
D: TRBD1

CDR3: CASSLRSNEQFF
DNA: TGTGCCAGCAGTCTCCGAAGCAATGAGCAGTTCTTC
V: TRBV2
J: TRBJ2-1
size: once
D: .

CDR3: CASSQSNQPQHF
DNA: TGTGCCAGCAGCCAGAGCAATCAGCCCCAGCATTTT
V: TRBV7-2
J: TRBJ1-5
size: .
D: .

CDR3: CASSGGTSGGETQYF
DNA: TGCGCCAGCAGCGGTGGGACTAGCGGGGGGGAGACCCAGTACTTC
V: TRBV5-1
J: TRBJ2-5
size: .
D: TRBD2

CDR3: CSARPGETQYF
DNA: TGCAGTGCTAGACCTGGGGAGACCCAGTACTTC
V: TRBV20-1
J: TRBJ2-5
size: once
D: .

CDR3: CASTNTLSYEQYF
DNA: TGTGCCAGCACAAACACACTATCCTACGAGCAGTACTTC
V: TRBV28
J: TRBJ2-7
size: .
D: .

CDR3: CASSIMGNGNTEAFF
DNA: TGTGCCAGTAGTATTATGGGGAACGGGAACACTGAAGCTTTCTTT
V: TRBV19
J: TRBJ1-1
size: .
D: .

CDR3: CASSPSSYEQYF
DNA: TGTGCCAGCAGCCCAAGCTCCTACGAGCAGTACTTC
V: TRBV27
J: TRBJ2-7
size: .
D: .

CDR3: CASSPEVSAGELFF
DNA: TGTGCCAGCTCACCTGAGGTATCCGCCGGGGAGCTGTTTTTT
V: TRBV18
J: TRBJ2-2
size: .
D: .

CDR3: CASSTDRGPRQPQHF
DNA: TGTGCCAGTAGTACGGACAGGGGGCCACGTCAGCCCCAGCATTTT
V: TRBV19
J: TRBJ1-5
size: .
D: TRBD1

CDR3: CASSLGTGRVEETQYF
DNA: TGTGCCAGCAGCTTGGGGACAGGGCGGGTCGAAGAGACCCAGTACTTC
V: TRBV7-2
J: TRBJ2-5
size: .
D: TRBD1

CDR3: CASSIGDARTAKMQQFF
DNA: TGTGCCAGTAGTATAGGGGACGCGAGAACAGCAAAAATGCAGCAGTTCTTC
V: TRBV19
J: TRBJ2-1
size: .
D: .

CDR3: CASSPLLGRDTGELFF
DNA: TGTGCCAGCTCACCACTCTTAGGGAGGGACACCGGGGAGCTGTTTTTT
V: TRBV18
J: TRBJ2-2
size: .
D: TRBD2

CDR3: CSVRIANTEAFF
DNA: TGCAGCGTACGAATAGCGAACACTGAAGCTTTCTTT
V: TRBV29-1
J: TRBJ1-1
size: .
D: .

CDR3: CASSLISGDYGYTF
DNA: TGCGCCAGCAGCTTGATAAGTGGTGACTATGGCTACACCTTC
V: TRBV5-1
J: TRBJ1-2
size: .
D: .

CDR3: CAISEGTDTQYF
DNA: TGTGCCATCAGTGAGGGCACAGATACGCAGTATTTT
V: TRBV10-3
J: TRBJ2-3
size: .
D: .

CDR3: CASSPGVGETQYF
DNA: TGTGCCAGCTCACCCGGAGTTGGGGAGACCCAGTACTTC
V: TRBV18
J: TRBJ2-5
size: .
D: .

CDR3: CASSQGTGGLSTGELFF
DNA: TGCGCCAGCAGCCAAGGGACAGGGGGACTTAGCACCGGGGAGCTGTTTTTT
V: TRBV4-1
J: TRBJ2-2
size: .
D: TRBD1

CDR3: CASSLSRPNAGELFF
DNA: TGTGCCAGCAGTTTATCCCGTCCCAACGCCGGGGAGCTGTTTTTT
V: TRBV27
J: TRBJ2-2
size: once
D: .

CDR3: CASSLVGGTALNEQYF
DNA: TGCGCCAGCAGCTTGGTAGGGGGGACAGCGCTTAACGAGCAGTACTTC
V: TRBV5-1
J: TRBJ2-7
size: .
D: .

CDR3: CASSIGYETANTEAFF
DNA: TGTGCCAGTAGTATTGGGTACGAGACAGCGAACACTGAAGCTTTCTTT
V: TRBV19
J: TRBJ1-1
size: .
D: .

CDR3: CASSPPGPSVYNEQFF
DNA: TGTGCCAGCTCACCACCGGGTCCTAGCGTCTACAATGAGCAGTTCTTC
V: TRBV18
J: TRBJ2-1
size: .
D: .

CDR3: CASTRNEVSEQYF
DNA: TGTGCCAGCACTCGGAACGAGGTTTCCGAGCAGTACTTC
V: TRBV2
J: TRBJ2-7
size: once
D: .

CDR3: CASSLPDTGELFF
DNA: TGTGCCAGCAGCTTACCTGACACCGGGGAGCTGTTTTTT
V: TRBV7-9
J: TRBJ2-2
size: .
D: .

CDR3: CASSGGLGETQYF
DNA: TGCGCCAGCAGTGGGGGACTAGGAGAGACCCAGTACTTC
V: TRBV10-1
J: TRBJ2-5
size: .
D: TRBD2

CDR3: CASSITGAATGELFF
DNA: TGCGCCAGCAGCATCACAGGGGCGGCAACCGGGGAGCTGTTTTTT
V: TRBV5-1
J: TRBJ2-2
size: .
D: TRBD1